Below, 20 T cell receptor beta chains from the same sample are listed, as sequenced in a study of Graves' ophthalmopathy and Graves' hyperthyroidism. TCR beta CDR3 amplification used RNA transcripts. Second-round multiplex PCR came after first-round RT-PCR with HTBI primers. TCRdb re-analysed the multiplex PCR reads in MiXCR, keeping a single row per CDR3 protein. Of about 400,000 distinct CDR3 sequences listed, approximately 20% are singletons. The source material was peripheral blood. These receptor sequences come from a woman younger than 35 with Graves' ophthalmopathy.

This clonotype was seen at least ten times. The chain couples TRBV7-2 to TRBJ1-2, with 8 bases matching TRBD1. The CDR3 loop spans 15 amino acids. Germline assignment: CDR1 SGHTA and CDR2 FQGNSA. The junction had 6 bases not matched to a gene; V was cut back by 2 bases and J by 4 bases. The CDR3 loop reads CASSLTSTGVYGYTF. The CDR3 region has the DNA TGTGCCAGCAGCTTAACCTCGACAGGGGTCTATGGCTACACCTTC.

The chain links TRBV12-3 or TRBV12-4 to TRBJ2-7; unclear D gene. There are 11 residues in the CDR3. V lost 5 bases and J lost 9, with 11 bases in between. CDR3 protein: CASSGSSGQYF. Here the CDR3 DNA reads TGTGCCAGCAGTGGCTCCTCCGGGCAGTACTTC.

This clonotype was recorded many times. V is TRBV7-8 and J is TRBJ1-1; D is possibly TRBD1 (5 bases). Germline V gene sequence: CDR1 SGHVS, CDR2 FQNEAQ. Trimming stripped 3 bases from V and 10 bases from J, with 24 bases between. The CDR3 totals 16 residues. The CDR3 DNA reads TGTGCCAGCAGCTTTTCCGACGATAGGGGCAAGAGAGGAGCTTTCTTT. Its translation: CASSFSDDRGKRGAFF.

This clonotype was found many times. The chain has TRBV28 and TRBJ2-4; D is perhaps TRBD2 (5 bases). Trimming stripped 0 bases from V and 3 bases from J, with 6 bases between. Germline V CDR1 and CDR2: MDHEN, SYDVKM. The CDR3 runs to 14 residues. Here the CDR3 DNA reads TGTGCCAGCAGTTTATGGGGAGACAAAAACATTCAGTACTTC. It yields the protein CASSLWGDKNIQYF.

The sample holds many counts of this clonotype. The chain recombines TRBV5-1 with TRBJ1-1; possibly TRBD1 for D (6 bases). V was pared by 0 bases and J by 3 bases, with 9 bases between. The CDR3 is 14 amino acids. Germline CDR1 reads SGHRS; CDR2 reads YFSETQ. The CDR3 DNA follows: TGCGCCAGCAGCTTGGCAAGGGGGGACACTGAAGCTTTCTTT. Its protein product is CASSLARGDTEAFF. The full variable domain, completed using reference TRBV5-1 and TRBJ1-1, is KAGVTQTPRYLIKTRGQQVTLSCSPISGHRSVSWYQQTPGQGLQFLFEYFSETQRNKGNFPGRFSGRQFSNSRSEMNVSTLELGDSALYLCASSLARGDTEAFFGQGTRLTVV.

At least ten counts were recorded for this clonotype. The chain has TRBV12-3 or TRBV12-4 and TRBJ1-1, with D unresolved. V was trimmed by 7 bases and J by 2 bases, leaving 5 bases between them. This CDR3 spans 11 amino acids. The CDR3 reads CASNYNTEAFF. The CDR3 nucleotides are TGTGCCAGCAATTATAACACTGAAGCTTTCTTT.

In this sample, this clonotype turned up many times. The chain uses TRBV12-3 or TRBV12-4 and TRBJ1-5; possibly TRBD1 for D (6 bases). The CDR3 spans 17 residues. Trimming cost V 1 base and J 6 bases, with 19 bases left between them. The CDR3 reads CASSLGGAQGKLQPQHF. In DNA, the CDR3 is TGTGCCAGCAGTTTAGGGGGGGCGCAAGGTAAGCTTCAGCCCCAGCATTTT.

This clonotype was picked up many times. The J gene is TRBJ1-1, the V gene TRBV30; the D is unclear. Germline V gives CDR1 GTSNPN, CDR2 SVGIG (reference sequence). V was shortened by 3 bases and J by 3 bases, with 14 bases between the two germline ends. This CDR3 has 14 residues. CDR3 DNA: TGTGCCTGGAGGCGATGGCAGCCGGACACTGAAGCTTTCTTT. As protein: CAWRRWQPDTEAFF.

This clonotype was picked up many times. This sequence joins TRBV12-3 or TRBV12-4 and TRBJ2-2; D is possibly TRBD1 (6 bases). The CDR3 loop spans 13 amino acids. The V gene lost 6 bases and the J gene lost 8 bases, with 13 bases spanning the gap. The CDR3 region is CASRADSLGELFF. The CDR3 DNA is TGTGCCAGCAGAGCGGACAGTTTAGGGGAGCTGTTTTTT.

This clonotype was detected ten times or more. The chain has TRBV19 and TRBJ1-2; D gene unclear. V was trimmed by 1 base and J by 4 bases, leaving 16 bases between them. The CDR3 loop spans 16 amino acids. The V gene's germline CDR1 is LNHDA and CDR2 SQIVND (reference sequence). The CDR3 DNA sequence: TGTGCCAGTAGTATAGGAGTGGATTTCTTGCCCTATGGCTACACCTTC. Its translation is CASSIGVDFLPYGYTF.

There are many counts of this clonotype. The V gene is TRBV24-1, the J gene TRBJ1-2; D not resolved. Trimming took off 5 bases at V and 2 bases at J, with 17 bases between the two ends. The CDR3 has 16 amino acids. Germline CDR1 KGHDR, CDR2 SFDVKD. CDR3 amino acids: CATSGNRHQTNYGYTF. As DNA, the CDR3 is TGTGCCACCAGTGGAAATCGCCACCAAACAAACTATGGCTACACCTTC.

There are many counts of this clonotype. The chain combines TRBV30 with TRBJ2-7, with D possibly being TRBD1 (8 bases). This CDR3 contains 14 residues. V lost 2 bases to trimming and J lost 3 bases, with 14 bases between them. CDR1 and CDR2 from the germline V gene are GTSNPN and SVGIG (reference sequence). The DNA of the CDR3 is TGTGCCTGGAGTTTTAACAGGGGGGGCTACGAGCAGTACTTC. It specifies CAWSFNRGGYEQYF.

Many counts were recorded for this clonotype. V and J are TRBV15 and TRBJ1-1; 7 bases agree with TRBD1. Germline V gene lookup returns CDR1 LNHNV and CDR2 YYDKDF (reference sequence). This CDR3 has 16 amino acids. With 5 bases clipped from V and 13 bases from J, the junction kept 22 bases outside the gene matches. The CDR3 protein is CATSGEPGQRDSKGFF. The CDR3, as DNA: TGTGCCACCAGCGGGGAACCGGGACAGCGGGATTCGAAAGGTTTCTTT.

The chain uses TRBV6-1 and TRBJ2-7, with 7 bases fitting TRBD1. CDR1 and CDR2 (germline): MNHNS, SASEGT. The CDR3 runs 14 residues. The junction had 8 bases not matched to a gene; V was cut back by 8 bases and J by 1 base. The CDR3 region is CASGEGTASYEQYF. In nucleotides, the CDR3 is TGTGCCAGCGGCGAAGGGACAGCGTCCTACGAGCAGTACTTC.

This clonotype was observed many times. This chain connects TRBV6-1 to TRBJ2-2; 8 bases map to TRBD1. Germline assignment: CDR1 MNHNS and CDR2 SASEGT. The CDR3 has 16 amino acids. V was pared by 7 bases and J by 4 bases, with 11 bases of the junction left unmatched. The CDR3 DNA is TGTGCCAGCACCCCCGGGGAACAGGGGGTCACCGGGGAGCTGTTTTTT. Protein product: CASTPGEQGVTGELFF.

The chain carries TRBV11-2 and TRBJ1-1; D ambiguous. The V gene lost 2 bases and the J gene lost 0 bases, with 13 bases spanning the gap. The CDR3 runs 16 residues. Germline values: CDR1 SGHAT, CDR2 FQNNGV. The CDR3 coding sequence is TGTGCCAGCAGCTTAAGCACGGGCGGATTGAACACTGAAGCTTTCTTT. It is translated as CASSLSTGGLNTEAFF.

The rearrangement links TRBV6-1 to TRBJ1-5; D is uncertain. Germline CDR1 MNHNS, CDR2 SASEGT. The CDR3 has 12 amino acids. Between the trimmed V and J ends, which lost 8 bases and 4 bases, there was a span of 9 bases. The CDR3 spells CASALSNQPQHF. The CDR3 DNA is TGTGCCAGCGCCCTCTCAAATCAGCCCCAGCATTTT.

This clonotype was recorded at least ten times. The chain combines TRBV4-3 with TRBJ2-7; 10 bases align to TRBD1. The germline gives CDR1 LGHNA, CDR2 YSLEER. Trimming removed 4 bases from V and 7 bases from J; junction bases left unmatched: 7. The CDR3 contains 14 residues. The CDR3 here is CASSPRQGAGEQYF. Here the CDR3 DNA reads TGCGCCAGCAGCCCCAGACAGGGGGCGGGTGAGCAGTACTTC.

Ten or more counts support this clonotype. The chain couples TRBV19 to TRBJ1-5; perhaps TRBD1 as D (5 bases). The V and J ends lost 6 bases and 2 bases respectively, with 14 bases between them. Germline assignment: CDR1 LNHDA and CDR2 SQIVND (reference sequence). CDR3 length: 15 amino acids. CDR3 sequence: CASSQRTRGNQPQHF. The CDR3 coding sequence is TGTGCCAGTAGCCAAAGGACACGGGGCAATCAGCCCCAGCATTTT. The full variable domain, rest sourced from reference TRBV19 and TRBJ1-5, is DGGITQSPKYLFRKEGQNVTLSCEQNLNHDAMYWYRQDPGQGLRLIYYSQIVNDFQKGDIAEGYSVSREKKESFPLTVTSAQKNPTAFYLCASSQRTRGNQPQHFGDGTRLSIL.

This clonotype has ten or more counts. The V call is TRBV28, the J call TRBJ2-7; D is perhaps TRBD1 (7 bases). The V and J ends lost 4 bases and 3 bases respectively, with 13 bases between them. CDR1 MDHEN and CDR2 SYDVKM come from the germline V gene. The CDR3 is 14 residues long. The CDR3 DNA is TGTGCCAGCAGTTCGGAGGGGGCGGTCTACGAGCAGTACTTC. Its protein product is CASSSEGAVYEQYF.